These 27 T cell receptor beta chains were sequenced from one sample in a study of cytotoxic CD8 clonotypes in ibrutinib-treated CLL. Method: immunoSEQ multiplex PCR; TCRdb's copy keeps in-frame clones and lacks some. The table lists approximately 120,000 clones, 50% to 65% of them singletons. Specimen: PBMCs, collected after 24 months of ibrutinib treatment. These TCRs come from a human donor with chronic lymphocytic leukemia.

The chain joins TRBV6-5 to TRBJ2-7, with D perhaps matching TRBD1 (6 bases). Trimming pared 5 bases from V and 6 bases from J, leaving 11 bases between. This CDR3 has 12 residues. CDR1 and CDR2 from the germline V gene are MNHEY and SVGAGI. The CDR3 spells CASSMTGGEQYF. CDR3 nucleotide sequence: TGTGCCAGCAGTATGACAGGTGGCGAGCAGTACTTC.

The chain links TRBV9 to TRBJ2-2; D is unclear. Germline loops: CDR1 SGDLS, CDR2 YYNGEE. The V end lost 0 bases, the J end lost 7 bases, and 7 bases lay between the germline ends. This CDR3 is 13 amino acids long. CDR3 amino acids: CASSVEGLGELFF. CDR3 nucleotide sequence: TGTGCCAGCAGCGTAGAGGGTCTCGGGGAGCTGTTTTTT.

The chain uses TRBV6-5 and TRBJ2-3, with D perhaps given as TRBD1 or TRBD2 (6 bases each). The germline V gene has CDR1 MNHEY and CDR2 SVGAGI. V was trimmed by 5 bases and J by 9 bases, leaving 15 bases between them. The CDR3 is made up of 13 amino acids. CDR3 nucleotide sequence: TGTGCCAGCAGTCCACGGTTGGGGGGCACGCAGTATTTT. Encoded protein: CASSPRLGGTQYF.

The rearrangement uses TRBV6-6 and TRBJ1-6; D is perhaps TRBD1 (6 bases). V was clipped by 6 bases and J by 6 bases, with 12 bases between them. CDR1 and CDR2 from the germline V gene are MNHNY and SVGAGI (reference sequence). The CDR3 has 14 residues. This CDR3 reads CASREGGGNSPLHF. CDR3 coding DNA: TGTGCCAGCAGAGAGGGGGGGGGTAATTCACCCCTCCACTTT.

J is TRBJ2-7 and V is TRBV29-1; D remains ambiguous. The CDR3 spans 11 residues. V was clipped by 3 bases and J by 5 bases, with 8 bases between them. Per germline, CDR1 SQVTM and CDR2 ANQGSEA. The CDR3 sequence: CSVEGIHEQYF. CDR3 bases: TGCAGCGTTGAGGGCATCCACGAGCAGTACTTC.

As for this clone: Distinct nucleotide sequences in the sample also encode this CDR3. This chain joins TRBV2 and TRBJ2-5; D gene unclear. V gave up 4 bases and J gave up 0 bases, with 3 bases separating them. Germline CDR1 is SNHLY and CDR2 is FYNNEI. This CDR3 spans 12 amino acids. The CDR3 nucleotides read TGTGCCAGCAGTGGGGACCAAGAGACCCAGTACTTC. The encoded protein is CASSGDQETQYF.

The chain combines TRBV30 with TRBJ1-1, with D unclear. This CDR3 contains 12 residues. Germline V gene sequence: CDR1 GTSNPN, CDR2 SVGIG (reference sequence). Trimming removed 1 base at V and 6 bases at J, with 9 bases between. The CDR3 sequence is CAWSELGSEAFF. In DNA, the CDR3 is TGTGCCTGGAGTGAGCTTGGCTCTGAAGCTTTCTTT.

The J gene is TRBJ2-7, the V gene TRBV19; 8 positions match TRBD1. CDR1 is LNHDA and CDR2 is SQIVND in the germline V gene (reference sequence). The CDR3 is made up of 14 amino acids. The V gene end was trimmed by 5 bases and the J gene end by 3 bases; junction bases not matched to a gene: 6. The CDR3 DNA sequence: TGTGCCAGTAGTGTACAGGGGGATCGCTACGAGCAGTACTTC. Residues: CASSVQGDRYEQYF.

The chain is built from TRBV4-1 and TRBJ1-2; 7 bases are a match to TRBD1. Germline V lookup: CDR1 MGHRA, CDR2 YSYEKL. This CDR3 spans 14 amino acids. V lost 8 bases to trimming and J lost 2 bases; unmatched junction nucleotides: 8. The CDR3 bases are TGCGCCAGCCCCCACCCGGGACAGAACTATGGCTACACCTTC. This encodes CASPHPGQNYGYTF.

This chain uses TRBV5-6 with TRBJ1-1, with D uncertain. Looked up from germline, CDR1 is SGHDT and CDR2 is YYEEEE. V lost 1 base to trimming and J lost 0 bases, with 7 bases between them. The CDR3 is 14 amino acids. The CDR3 sequence is CASSLRWVNTEAFF. The CDR3 DNA follows: TGTGCCAGCAGCTTGAGGTGGGTGAACACTGAAGCTTTCTTT.

This clone occurred a few times. The gene calls are TRBV6-1 and TRBJ1-5; D is unresolved. The CDR3 runs to 11 residues. Germline CDR1 and CDR2: MNHNS and SASEGT. Trimming took 3 bases from V and 9 from J, leaving 6 bases between them. DNA for the CDR3: TGTGCCAGCAGTGACGGGAGGCCCCAGCATTTT. Its translation: CASSDGRPQHF.

The V and J genes are TRBV5-4 and TRBJ1-6; maybe TRBD1 (6 bases). Trimming cost V 0 bases and J 7 bases, with 11 bases left between them. Germline-derived CDR1 and CDR2 are SGHNT and YYREEE (reference sequence). CDR3 length: 15 residues. CDR3 in amino acids: CASSLAGGNNSPLHF. The CDR3 DNA reads TGTGCCAGCAGCTTGGCTGGGGGCAACAATTCACCCCTCCACTTT.

The rearrangement joins TRBV2 to TRBJ2-1; D unresolved. The CDR3 has 12 amino acids. V was trimmed by 5 bases and J by 10 bases, leaving 12 bases between them. Germline V gene data show CDR1 as SNHLY and CDR2 as FYNNEI. This CDR3 is CASSPAGDEQFF. CDR3 DNA: TGTGCCAGCAGTCCAGCAGGCGACGAGCAGTTCTTC.

This chain links TRBV19 with TRBJ2-6; D not resolved. The CDR3 covers 12 residues. In germline, CDR1 is LNHDA, CDR2 SQIVND (reference sequence). Trimming cost V 6 bases and J 3 bases, with 3 bases left between them. The CDR3: CASRDGANVLTF. The CDR3 coding sequence is TGTGCCAGTAGAGATGGGGCCAACGTCCTGACTTTC.

The CDR3 coding sequence is TGTGCCAGCAAGAGGGACAGGGGACTGAGTGAGCAGTACTTC. The encoded protein is CASKRDRGLSEQYF. This chain links TRBV6-6 with TRBJ2-7; the match to TRBD1 covers 10 bases. V was clipped by 7 bases and J by 7 bases; unmatched bases: 10. Looked up from germline, CDR1 is MNHNY and CDR2 is SVGAGI (reference sequence). The CDR3 loop spans 14 amino acids.

This rearrangement joins TRBV27 to TRBJ1-6; the D gene is possibly TRBD1 (6 bases). This CDR3 has 15 amino acids. The ends were cut back, 6 bases at V and 3 bases at J, with 12 bases in the middle. Per germline, CDR1 MNHEY and CDR2 SMNVEV (reference sequence). CDR3 loop: CASREGQNYNSPLHF. The CDR3 DNA is TGTGCCAGCAGGGAGGGACAAAACTATAATTCACCCCTCCACTTT.

V gene TRBV5-4 combines with J gene TRBJ1-2, with TRBD1 identical over 8 bases. Germline values: CDR1 SGHNT, CDR2 YYREEE (reference sequence). With V trimmed by 2 bases and J by 2 bases, 5 bases remained unmatched. The CDR3 has 15 amino acids. CDR3 sequence reads: CASSFRGQGNYGYTF. For the CDR3, the DNA is TGTGCCAGCAGCTTTCGCGGACAGGGCAACTATGGCTACACCTTC. Drawing the rest from reference TRBV5-4 and TRBJ1-2, the complete variable domain is ETGVTQSPTHLIKTRGQQVTLRCSSQSGHNTVSWYQQALGQGPQFIFQYYREEENGRGNFPPRFSGLQFPNYSSELNVNALELDDSALYLCASSFRGQGNYGYTFGSGTRLTVV.

The rearrangement joins TRBV15 to TRBJ1-1, with D hard to call. The CDR3 has 12 amino acids. V was pared by 1 base and J by 4 bases, with 4 bases between. Germline V gene data show CDR1 as LNHNV and CDR2 as YYDKDF (reference sequence). This CDR3 is CATSRVSTEAFF. The CDR3 DNA reads as TGTGCCACCAGCAGAGTGTCCACTGAAGCTTTCTTT.

The chain combines TRBV6-6 with TRBJ2-6, with D unresolved. Trimming removed 6 bases from V and 0 bases from J, with 6 bases in between. This CDR3 region has 14 residues. The V gene's germline CDR1 is MNHNY and CDR2 SVGAGI (reference sequence). Here the CDR3 reads CASSDGSGANVLTF. Here the CDR3 DNA reads TGTGCCAGCAGCGACGGCTCTGGGGCCAACGTCCTGACTTTC.

The rearrangement joins TRBV2 to TRBJ1-5; D is unresolved. Germline values: CDR1 SNHLY, CDR2 FYNNEI. CDR3 length: 16 amino acids. Trimming shortened V by 4 bases and J by 2 bases, and 15 bases separated the two germline ends. The CDR3 nucleotides are TGTGCCAGCAGTGCAAGAGGCCGTGGGGGCAATCAGCCCCAGCATTTT. Protein sequence: CASSARGRGGNQPQHF.

This chain uses TRBV30 with TRBJ2-3; D ambiguous. The CDR3 has 13 residues. The V and J ends lost 3 bases and 3 bases respectively, with 10 bases between them. Germline V lookup: CDR1 GTSNPN, CDR2 SVGIG (reference sequence). CDR3 coding DNA: TGTGCCTGGAGCTCTACCGGGACAGATACGCAGTATTTT. It yields the protein CAWSSTGTDTQYF.

This chain links TRBV27 with TRBJ1-5; possibly TRBD1 for D (6 bases). The CDR3 runs to 15 residues. Between the trimmed V and J ends, which lost 2 bases and 2 bases, there was a span of 10 bases. The germline gives CDR1 MNHEY, CDR2 SMNVEV (reference sequence). The chain's CDR3 is CASSLTRGGNQPQHF. CDR3 coding DNA: TGTGCCAGCAGTTTAACCAGGGGTGGCAATCAGCCCCAGCATTTT.

This rearrangement joins TRBV30 to TRBJ1-4; 8 bases fit TRBD1. CDR3 length equals 12 residues. Germline values: CDR1 GTSNPN, CDR2 SVGIG (reference sequence). The ends lost 4 bases at V and 5 bases at J; junction bases unmatched: 0. The CDR3 nucleotides are TGTGCCTGGAACAGGGGGAATGAAAAACTGTTTTTT. It is translated as CAWNRGNEKLFF.

This clone was observed a few times. The chain carries TRBV29-1 and TRBJ1-1, with D unresolved. Germline V CDR1 and CDR2: SQVTM, ANQGSEA. The CDR3 is made up of 14 amino acids. V lost 7 bases and J lost 1, with 16 bases in between. The CDR3 sequence is CSGTVGLKNTEAFF. The CDR3 DNA reads TGCAGCGGAACAGTGGGCCTCAAGAACACTGAAGCTTTCTTT.

The chain employs TRBV7-6 and TRBJ2-2; no clear D. CDR3 length equals 12 residues. The germline gives CDR1 SGHVS, CDR2 FNYEAQ. Trimming shortened V by 5 bases and J by 7 bases, and 8 bases separated the two germline ends. CDR3 sequence (DNA): TGTGCCAGCAGCCCCGCCGGCGGGGAGCTGTTTTTT. Protein sequence: CASSPAGGELFF.

This clone was counted between two and nine times. The chain employs TRBV7-3 and TRBJ2-1, with 10 positions matching TRBD1. Germline V CDR1 and CDR2: SGHTA, FQGTGA. The CDR3 contains 15 residues. The V segment lost 1 base and the J segment 8 bases; nucleotides outside the gene matches: 5. For the CDR3, the DNA is TGTGCCAGCAGCTTAAGCGGGACAGGGGCCTATGAGCAGTTCTTC. This translates into CASSLSGTGAYEQFF.

Only a few counts were recorded for this clone. The chain joins TRBV30 to TRBJ1-1; TRBD1 might be the D (5 bases). This CDR3 region has 12 residues. Per germline, CDR1 GTSNPN and CDR2 SVGIG (reference sequence). V lost 1 base, J lost 9 bases, and 12 bases lay in between. The CDR3 DNA follows: TGTGCCTGGAGTGCCAGGGACCTCCAAGCTTTCTTT. Protein product: CAWSARDLQAFF.